The TCR beta chain under discussion was sequenced for a study of identical twins listed by TCRdb under 2016. Looking at the study overall: To test whether fetal clonotypes persist, the study used deep sequencing on TCR alpha and beta repertoires from monozygotic twins, unrelated adults of various ages, and cord blood. To rule out contamination, the twin experiments were replicated at different times with different library preparation protocols. Study-wide findings and limitations: The excess sharing between twins in beta out-of-frame sequences was weaker because fewer shared sequences reduced the signal-to-noise ratio. Out-of-frame TCR alpha sequences shared between twins showed an excess of low generation-probability sequences compared with coincidental sharing between unrelated individuals. In monozygotic twins, out-of-frame TCR alpha sharing was systematically underestimated by recombination models, although the models agreed with sharing between unrelated individuals. Zero-insertion analyses could be partly confounded by invariant T cells such as MAIT and iNKT, although diverse VJ usage argued against such confounding for most clonotypes. Conclusions relied on cross-sectional statistical analysis, since the same donors could not be followed over many years. Abundant cord blood beta clonotypes had fewer insertions, young adult naive repertoires showed a similar but weaker trend, and memory repertoires showed no such trend.

V loses 1 base, J loses 2 bases, and the germline ends lie 6 bases apart. Taken from cysteine to phenylalanine, the CDR3 has 13 residues. Of all the DNA, just the CDR3 is kept, 39 bases in frame from base 1. Looking up the germline V gene yields CDR1 SGHVS and CDR2 FQNEAQ. Libraries came from 5' RACE. The data were produced on an Illumina HiSeq 2000. Template switching added a universal primer binding site, and the final cDNA carried a unique molecular identifier that allowed TCR cDNA molecules to be counted accurately. Specific primers in the conserved constant-segment region were used to synthesize first-strand cDNA for TCR alpha and beta chains. To control for contamination, each cDNA library was double barcoded with a SMART-Mk sample barcode plus Illumina barcodes. TruSeq adapter sequences along with Illumina sample barcodes were introduced in two successive PCR steps. Sequencing of the TCR alpha and beta cDNA libraries was done on the Illumina HiSeq platform using custom primers. The authors' analysis ran thus. MiGEC was used to process raw reads and extract unique molecular identifiers, and MiXCR was used to find CDR3 positions. For each individual, recombination models were inferred using an EM algorithm with the repgenHMM and IGoR tools. Shared clonotype analysis was performed with the tcR package in R, normalizing sharing by the product of cloneset sizes. To study raw recombination free of thymic and clonal selection effects, out-of-frame nonproductive sequences were analyzed. TCRdb cleaned the public reads at Q25 with fastp, built clones with MiXCR and kept in-frame beta chains. Entries that share a CDR3 protein sequence are merged under the most common genes and DNA. TCRdb assigned the V and J calls; the authors' analysis was not used. The sample records roughly 260,000 distinct CDR3 sequences, approximately 7.8% of which are singletons. The ten biggest clones cover under 6.5% of the sample.

This clonotype was picked up many times. Its antigen is unknown. No per-base quality is available; no much larger clone lies one base away. All donors were healthy Caucasians. The twin cohort comprised three pairs of female monozygotic twins, all aged about 18 to 29 years. CD4+ and CD8+ T cell populations were isolated with positive isolation kits from Invitrogen. This same sample was also part of a study on yellow fever vaccine responses in identical twins. Per that second paper: According to the authors, in identical twins the way T cells responded to vaccination appeared partly convergent and partly personalized. Focusing on identical twins, the study followed the T cell clones that responded to the vaccine, and did so with precision.

The chain is made from TRBV7-8 and TRBJ2-7; no D gene call is confident. Sequencing was done on a sample of CD8+ T cells sorted from blood. The source is a woman between 18 and 29 years old in good health. CDR3 protein: CASSLELAYEQYF. The DNA reads TGTGCCAGCAGCTTAGAGCTGGCCTACGAGCAGTACTTC.